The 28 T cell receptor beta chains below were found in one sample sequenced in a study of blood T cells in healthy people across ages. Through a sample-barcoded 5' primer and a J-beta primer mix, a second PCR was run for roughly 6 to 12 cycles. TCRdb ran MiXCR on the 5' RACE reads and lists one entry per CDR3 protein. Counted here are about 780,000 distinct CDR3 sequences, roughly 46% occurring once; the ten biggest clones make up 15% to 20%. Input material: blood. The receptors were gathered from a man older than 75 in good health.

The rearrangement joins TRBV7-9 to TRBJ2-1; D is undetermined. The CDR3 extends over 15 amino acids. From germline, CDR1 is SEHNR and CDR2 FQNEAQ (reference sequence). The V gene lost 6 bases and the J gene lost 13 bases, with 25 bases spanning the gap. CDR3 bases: TGTGCCAGCAGGCCTACAGCGACCGACCAAGAGACCCAGTTCTTC. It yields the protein CASRPTATDQETQFF.

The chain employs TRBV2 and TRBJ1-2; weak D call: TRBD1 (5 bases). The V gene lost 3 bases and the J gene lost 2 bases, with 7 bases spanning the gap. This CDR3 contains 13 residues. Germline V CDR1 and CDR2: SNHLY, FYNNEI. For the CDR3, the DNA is TGTGCCAGCAGTGAGTCAGGGAACTATGGCTACACCTTC. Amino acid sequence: CASSESGNYGYTF.

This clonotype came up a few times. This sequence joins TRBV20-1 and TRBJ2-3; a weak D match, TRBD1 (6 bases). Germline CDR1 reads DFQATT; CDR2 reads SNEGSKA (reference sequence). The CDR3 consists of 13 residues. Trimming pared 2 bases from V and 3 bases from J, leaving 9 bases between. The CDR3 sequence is CSARRTETDTQYF. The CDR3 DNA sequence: TGCAGTGCTAGAAGGACAGAAACAGATACGCAGTATTTT.

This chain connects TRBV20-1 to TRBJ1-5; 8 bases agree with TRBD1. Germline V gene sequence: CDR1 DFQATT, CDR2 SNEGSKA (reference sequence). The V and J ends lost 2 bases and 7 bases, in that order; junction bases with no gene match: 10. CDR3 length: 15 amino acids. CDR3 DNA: TGCAGTGCTAGACACGGGACAGGCGAAGGCCAGCCCCAGCATTTT. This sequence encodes CSARHGTGEGQPQHF.

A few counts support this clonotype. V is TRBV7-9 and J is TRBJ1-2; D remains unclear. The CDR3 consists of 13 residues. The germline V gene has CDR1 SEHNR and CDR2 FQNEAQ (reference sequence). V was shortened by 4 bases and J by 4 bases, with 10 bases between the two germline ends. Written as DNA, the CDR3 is TGTGCCAGCAGCTCCGGGTTCCGCTATGGCTACACCTTC. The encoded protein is CASSSGFRYGYTF.

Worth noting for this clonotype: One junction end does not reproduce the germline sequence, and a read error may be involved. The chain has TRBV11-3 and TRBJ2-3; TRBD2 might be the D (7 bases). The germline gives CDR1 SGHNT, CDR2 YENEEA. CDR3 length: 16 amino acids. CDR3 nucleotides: TGTACCAGCAGCCGGGGGGAGGGACATTACACAGATACGCAGTATTTT. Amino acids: CTSSRGEGHYTDTQYF. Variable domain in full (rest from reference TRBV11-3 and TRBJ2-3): EAGVVQSPRYKIIEKKQPVAFWCNPISGHNTLYWYLQNLGQGPELLIRYENEEAVDDSQLPKDRFSAERLKGVDSTLKIQPAELGDSAVYLCTSSRGEGHYTDTQYFGPGTRLTVL.

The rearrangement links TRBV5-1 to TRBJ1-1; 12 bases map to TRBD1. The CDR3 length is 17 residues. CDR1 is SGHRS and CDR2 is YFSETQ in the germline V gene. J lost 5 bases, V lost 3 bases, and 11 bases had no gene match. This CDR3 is CASSSSRGQGAETEAFF. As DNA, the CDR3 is TGCGCCAGCAGCTCCTCGAGGGGACAGGGGGCGGAAACTGAAGCTTTCTTT.

CDR3 coding DNA: TGTGCCAGCAGTTACCCGAACACGGGACTAGCGGGAGGGAGAGAGCAGTTCTTC. Protein sequence: CASSYPNTGLAGGREQFF. The gene calls are TRBV6-2 or TRBV6-3 and TRBJ2-1, with 16 bases aligning to TRBD2. CDR1 and CDR2 from the germline V gene are MNHEY and SVGEGT. This CDR3 spans 18 amino acids. J gave up 10 bases and V 2 bases, and 11 bases lay outside the gene matches.

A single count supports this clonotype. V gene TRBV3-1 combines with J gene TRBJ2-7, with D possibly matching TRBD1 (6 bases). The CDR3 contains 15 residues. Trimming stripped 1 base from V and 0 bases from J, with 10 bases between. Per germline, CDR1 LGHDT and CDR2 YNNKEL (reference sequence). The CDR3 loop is CASSQVDSSSYEQYF. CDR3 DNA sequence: TGTGCCAGCAGCCAAGTGGACAGTTCCTCCTACGAGCAGTACTTC.

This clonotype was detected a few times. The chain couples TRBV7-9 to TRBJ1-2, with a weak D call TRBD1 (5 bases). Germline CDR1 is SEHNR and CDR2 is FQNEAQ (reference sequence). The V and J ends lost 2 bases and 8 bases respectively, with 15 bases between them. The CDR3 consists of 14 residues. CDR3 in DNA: TGTGCCAGCAGCTTAAGGTTCCCGGGGGAAGGCTACACCTTC. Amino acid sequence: CASSLRFPGEGYTF.

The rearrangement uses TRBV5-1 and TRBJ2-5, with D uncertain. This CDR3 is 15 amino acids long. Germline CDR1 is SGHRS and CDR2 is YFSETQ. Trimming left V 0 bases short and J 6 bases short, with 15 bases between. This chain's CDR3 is CASSLDGGSWKTQYF. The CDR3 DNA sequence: TGCGCCAGCAGCTTGGATGGTGGTAGCTGGAAGACCCAGTACTTC.

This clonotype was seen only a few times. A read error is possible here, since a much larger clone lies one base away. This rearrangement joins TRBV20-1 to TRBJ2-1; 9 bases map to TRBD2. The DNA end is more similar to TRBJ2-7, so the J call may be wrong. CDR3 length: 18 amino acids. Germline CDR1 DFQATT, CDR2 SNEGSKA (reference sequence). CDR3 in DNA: TGCAGTGCTAGTCAACCGACTAGGGCGGGAGGGCTCAACAATGAGCAGTACTTC. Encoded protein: CSASQPTRAGGLNNEQYF.

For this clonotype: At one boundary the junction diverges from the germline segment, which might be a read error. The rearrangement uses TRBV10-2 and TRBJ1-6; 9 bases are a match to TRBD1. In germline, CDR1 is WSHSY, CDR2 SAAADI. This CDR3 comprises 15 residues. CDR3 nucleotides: TGCGCCAGCCAAAAAGAGGGACAGGGTAATTCACCCCCCCACTTT. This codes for CASQKEGQGNSPPHF.

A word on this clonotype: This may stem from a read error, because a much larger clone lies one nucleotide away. The CDR3 here is CSAFVSQGYNEQFF. CDR3 DNA sequence: TGCAGTGCTTTTGTCTCACAGGGGTACAATGAGCAGTTCTTC. V is TRBV20-1 and J is TRBJ2-1; 7 bases are shared with TRBD1. V lost 5 bases, J lost 4 bases, and 8 bases stayed unmatched. This CDR3 spans 14 amino acids. Germline lookup yields CDR1 DFQATT and CDR2 SNEGSKA (reference sequence).

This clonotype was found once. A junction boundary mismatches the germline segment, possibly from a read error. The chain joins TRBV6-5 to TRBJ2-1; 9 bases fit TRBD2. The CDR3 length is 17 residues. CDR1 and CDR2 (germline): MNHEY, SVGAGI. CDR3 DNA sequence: TGTGCCAGCAGGTACTGGCTAGCGGGGAGTCCCATCCACGAGCAGTTCTTC. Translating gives CASRYWLAGSPIHEQFF.

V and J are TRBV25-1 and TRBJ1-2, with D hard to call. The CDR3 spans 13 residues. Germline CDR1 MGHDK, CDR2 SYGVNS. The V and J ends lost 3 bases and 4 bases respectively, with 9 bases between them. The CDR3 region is CASSDYSVYGYTF. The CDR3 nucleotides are TGTGCCAGCAGTGATTACAGTGTCTATGGCTACACCTTC.

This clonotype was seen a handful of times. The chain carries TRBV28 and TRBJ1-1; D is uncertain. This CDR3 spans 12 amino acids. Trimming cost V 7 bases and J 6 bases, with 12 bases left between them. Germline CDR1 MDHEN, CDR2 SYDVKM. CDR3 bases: TGTGCCAGCACCGGGGTGTCACCTGAAGCTTTCTTT. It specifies CASTGVSPEAFF.

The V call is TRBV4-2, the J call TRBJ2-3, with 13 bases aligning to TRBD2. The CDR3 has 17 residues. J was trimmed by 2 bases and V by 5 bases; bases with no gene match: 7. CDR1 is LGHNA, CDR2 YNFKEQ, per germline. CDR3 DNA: TGTGCCAGCAGCGCCGGGACTAGCGGGACATACACAGATACGCAGTATTTT. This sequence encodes CASSAGTSGTYTDTQYF.

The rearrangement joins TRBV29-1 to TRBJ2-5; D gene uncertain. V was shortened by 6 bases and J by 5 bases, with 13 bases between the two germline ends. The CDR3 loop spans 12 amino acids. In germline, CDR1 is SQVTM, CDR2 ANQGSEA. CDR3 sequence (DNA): TGCAGCGTCTCTTCGGCGAGGGAGACCCAGTACTTC. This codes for CSVSSARETQYF.

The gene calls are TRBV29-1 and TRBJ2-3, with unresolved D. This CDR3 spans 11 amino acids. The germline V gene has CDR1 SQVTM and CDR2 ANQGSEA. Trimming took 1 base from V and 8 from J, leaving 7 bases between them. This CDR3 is CSVEGRSTQYF. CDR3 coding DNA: TGCAGCGTTGAAGGTCGGTCTACGCAGTATTTT.

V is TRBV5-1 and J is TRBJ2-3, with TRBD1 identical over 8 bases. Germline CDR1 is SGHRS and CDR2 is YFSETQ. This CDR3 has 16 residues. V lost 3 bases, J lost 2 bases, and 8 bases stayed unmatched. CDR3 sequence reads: CASSSRSDRATDTQYF. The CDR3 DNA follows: TGCGCCAGCAGCTCTAGATCGGACAGGGCCACAGATACGCAGTATTTT.

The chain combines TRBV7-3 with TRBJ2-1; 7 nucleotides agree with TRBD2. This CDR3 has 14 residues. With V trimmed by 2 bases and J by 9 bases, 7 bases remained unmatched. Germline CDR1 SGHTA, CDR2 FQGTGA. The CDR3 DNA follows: TGTGCCAGCAGCTTAGGGGGGGTTTATAGTGAGCAGTTCTTC. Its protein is CASSLGGVYSEQFF.

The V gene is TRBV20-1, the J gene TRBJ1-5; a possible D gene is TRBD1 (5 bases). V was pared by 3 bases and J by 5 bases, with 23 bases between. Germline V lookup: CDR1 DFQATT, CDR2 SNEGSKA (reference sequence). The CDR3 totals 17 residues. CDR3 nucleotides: TGCAGTGCTAGCAACACCCTTTCGGGGGGATGGTATCAGCCCCAGCATTTT. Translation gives CSASNTLSGGWYQPQHF.

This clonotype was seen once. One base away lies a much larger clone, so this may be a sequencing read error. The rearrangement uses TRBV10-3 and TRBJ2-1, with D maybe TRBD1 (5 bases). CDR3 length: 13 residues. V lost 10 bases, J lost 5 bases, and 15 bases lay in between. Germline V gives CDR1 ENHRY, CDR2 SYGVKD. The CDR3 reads CATNSLGDNEQFF. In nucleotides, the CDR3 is TGTGCCACCAACTCGTTAGGGGACAATGAGCAGTTCTTC.

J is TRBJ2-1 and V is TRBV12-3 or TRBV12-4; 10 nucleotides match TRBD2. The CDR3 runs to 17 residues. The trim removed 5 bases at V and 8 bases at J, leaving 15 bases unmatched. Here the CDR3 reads CASSAPSSGRASDEQFF. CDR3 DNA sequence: TGTGCCAGCAGTGCCCCTTCTAGCGGGAGAGCCTCGGATGAGCAGTTCTTC.

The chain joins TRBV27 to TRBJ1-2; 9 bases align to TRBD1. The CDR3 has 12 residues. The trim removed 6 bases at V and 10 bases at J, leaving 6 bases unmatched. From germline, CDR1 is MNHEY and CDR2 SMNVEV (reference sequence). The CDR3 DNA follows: TGTGCCAGCAGGGAACAGGGGGCTGCCTACACCTTC. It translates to CASREQGAAYTF.

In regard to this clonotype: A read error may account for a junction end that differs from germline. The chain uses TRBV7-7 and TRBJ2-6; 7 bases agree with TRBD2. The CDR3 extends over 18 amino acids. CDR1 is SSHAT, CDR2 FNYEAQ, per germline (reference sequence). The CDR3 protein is CASSLEPASGSGANVLTF. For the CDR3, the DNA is TGTGCTAGCAGCTTAGAGCCGGCTAGCGGCTCTGGGGCCAACGTCCTGACTTTC.

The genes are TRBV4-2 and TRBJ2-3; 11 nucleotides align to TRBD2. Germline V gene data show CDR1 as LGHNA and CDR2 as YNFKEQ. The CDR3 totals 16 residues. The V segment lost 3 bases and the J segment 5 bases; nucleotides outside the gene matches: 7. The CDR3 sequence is CASSQATSGIEDTQYF. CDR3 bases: TGTGCCAGCAGCCAGGCGACTAGCGGGATAGAAGATACGCAGTATTTT.